The entry below gives a single T cell receptor (beta chain) sequence along with its context. The antigen is not known. This entry is derived from a study of post-analysis software for immune sequencing data. Study-wide results and limits: Pronounced co-clustering by F measure was evident among identically batched samples. Higher frequency in patients than in controls was seen for a handful of TRBV segments, with TRBV5-6, TRBV5-1 and TRBV20-1 among them. Compared against controls, patients with multiple sclerosis displayed significantly lower normalized Chao1 diversity.

Sequencing libraries made from TCR beta cDNA carried unique molecular identifiers. About 500,000 cDNA molecules were obtained per 1 to 10 million input T cells. MiXCR, applied by TCRdb to the PCR reads, yields one record per CDR3 protein. Counted here are roughly 410,000 distinct CDR3 sequences, around a third occurring once; the ten biggest clones make up 13%. The V end was cut by 3 bases, the J end by 4 bases, with 7 bases between. This CDR3 is 14 amino acids long. V is TRBV12-3 or TRBV12-4 and J is TRBJ1-6; D is ambiguous. The clonotype comes from a girl between 10 and 17 years old with multiple sclerosis. The material sequenced was blood. The CDR3, as DNA: TGTGCCAGCAGTTTTCTGGGATATAATTCACCCCTCCACTTT. It yields the protein CASSFLGYNSPLHF.